This T cell receptor (beta chain) was sequenced in a study of T cell responses to AZD1222 COVID-19 vaccine. Across the study: Whether given at about 4 or about 12 weeks, second doses were pooled.

Germline CDR1 MGHRA, CDR2 YSYEKL. The CDR3 is 11 amino acids. The table came from immunoSEQ multiplex PCR; TCRdb's copy has only in-frame clones and leaves some out. Of some 170,000 clones listed, more than 80% were seen once; the top ten hold 2.6%. General study points: The sample set comprised mostly white British donors with more females, and clonal diversity was possibly underestimated. The span of vaccine-associated CD4 TCRs extended across spike, with dominance at 160-218 and 743-854. Spike-specific TCR depth and breadth grew after two AZD1222 doses.

This clone was seen only a few times. Its target is not known. The junction departs from germline at one end; a sequencing error may be responsible. This sequence was found in an adult in good health. This specimen was peripheral blood, taken on day 0 of AZD1222 vaccination. The chain carries TRBV4-1 and TRBJ1-2; D remains ambiguous. The CDR3 DNA reads TGCGCCAGCAGCCAACTAGGACGGTATCTTTTC. It is translated as CASSQLGRYLF.